This T cell receptor (beta chain) was sequenced for a study of human T cells and chemical hapten exposure. Whole-study context: Donors were sensitized with 2% DPC on the upper inner arm.

The time point was: patch test 3, about 24 weeks after DPC sensitization. The treatment was: therapeutic diphenylcyclopropenone sensitization with weekly scalp DPC. The germline CDR1 and CDR2 sequences are MNHEY and SVGEGT. The V and J ends lost 5 bases and 6 bases respectively, with 14 bases between them. The CDR3 runs 14 residues. TCRdb called the RACE reads again in MiXCR, with one record for every CDR3 protein. The data contain roughly 62,000 distinct CDR3 sequences, roughly 12% of them singletons. The chain couples TRBV6-2 or TRBV6-3 to TRBJ1-5; TRBD1 is a possible D gene (6 bases). This clonotype was sampled from a man aged 30 to 39 with alopecia areata. Some clones in this sample may be carry-over from other donors' samples. The specimen comprised whole blood, sampled in connection with sensitization to the hapten diphenylcyclopropenone (DPC). The CDR3 sequence is CASSISRGGQPQHF. DNA for the CDR3: TGTGCCAGCAGTATCTCAAGGGGGGGTCAGCCCCAGCATTTT.